Listed below are T cell receptor beta chains from one sample, sequenced in a study of blood T cell repertoires in COVID-19. TCRdb keeps only in-frame clones here, not all; method: immunoSEQ multiplex PCR. The sample comprises 95,000 to 150,000 clones, around four fifths of which are singletons, and approximately 25% rests with the top ten. The sequencing sample was made of peripheral blood. These receptors were obtained from a human donor in a cohort sampled during active COVID-19. Both conserved end residues are part of each CDR3. Each record gives: V gene, clone size, D gene, J gene, CDR3 DNA, CDR3 protein. A D gene is named only where the DNA matches it firmly. Clone size appears in some rows only: once, few, many, or a class for an expanded clone.

>TRBV27|.|TRBD1|TRBJ2-7
TGTGCCAGCAGTCAGGACAGGCTTATCTACGAGCAGTACTTC
CASSQDRLIYEQYF
>TRBV28|.|.|TRBJ2-7
TGTGCCAGCAGTCCTACTTCAGGGCGTCCCTCCGAGCAGTACTTC
CASSPTSGRPSEQYF
>TRBV18|.|.|TRBJ2-5
TGTGCCAGCTCACCCTACACTGGAGAAGAGACCCAGTACTTC
CASSPYTGEETQYF
>TRBV27|.|.|TRBJ2-7
TGTGCCAGCAGTTTTTTAGCTGCCCCCTACGAGCAGTACTTC
CASSFLAAPYEQYF
>TRBV7-2|.|.|TRBJ1-5
TGTGCCAGCAGCCCCCACGTGGCCGTCAGCAATCAGCCCCAGCATTTT
CASSPHVAVSNQPQHF
>TRBV27|.|TRBD2|TRBJ2-7
TGTGCCAGCAGGGGGGCGGGAGGGCCGTACGAGCAGTACTTC
CASRGAGGPYEQYF
>TRBV18|.|TRBD1|TRBJ2-7
TGTGCCAGCTCATCCGGGACAGGGAACTACGAGCAGTACTTC
CASSSGTGNYEQYF
>TRBV20-1|once|TRBD2|TRBJ2-1
TGCGTAGCGGGGAACAATGAGCAGTTCTTC
CVAGNNEQFF
>TRBV30|.|.|TRBJ2-5
TGTGCCTGGAGTGCAGAGGGATTAGAGGAGACCCAGTACTTC
CAWSAEGLEETQYF
>TRBV10-3|.|.|TRBJ1-1
TGTGCCTCCGCCGGGACACATGAAGCTTTCTTT
CASAGTHEAFF
>TRBV7-2|once|.|TRBJ2-7
TGTGCCAGCAGCTCCTCCCACAGCTCCTACGAGCAGTACTTC
CASSSSHSSYEQYF
>TRBV7-9|.|.|TRBJ1-5
TGTGCCAGCAATTCATTGAGGTCCAATCAGCCCCAGCATTTT
CASNSLRSNQPQHF
>TRBV18|.|TRBD1|TRBJ1-1
TGTGCCAGCTCACGGGACAGGGGGCTCACTGAAGCTTTCTTT
CASSRDRGLTEAFF
>TRBV7-2|.|.|TRBJ1-3
TGTGCCAGCAGCCTCCCGGTTAGCGGAAACACCATATATTTT
CASSLPVSGNTIYF
>TRBV5-4|.|.|TRBJ2-7
TGTGCCAGCAGCGGCGACCGCGGAGTGCAGTACTTC
CASSGDRGVQYF
>TRBV11-2|.|.|TRBJ1-2
TGTGCCAGCAGCTTAGTCCCTGACCCTCTCCAGGGATCTGGCTACACCTTC
CASSLVPDPLQGSGYTF
>TRBV28|.|.|TRBJ1-1
TGTGCCAGCAGTTTACGTAAACCAGGGGTGGCTTTCTTT
CASSLRKPGVAFF
>TRBV4-3|few|TRBD2|TRBJ2-3
TGCGCCAGCAGCCAAGAGGCTAGCGGGAGAGCAGATACGCAGTATTTT
CASSQEASGRADTQYF
>TRBV7-3|.|TRBD2|TRBJ2-3
TGTGCCAGCAAGGGTAGCGGGAACGTGGGTACGCAGTATTTT
CASKGSGNVGTQYF
>TRBV28|.|TRBD2|TRBJ2-3
TGTGCCAGCAGTTCTGTAGCGGGGGGGCCTAGTGTCCCAGATACGCAGTATTTT
CASSSVAGGPSVPDTQYF
>TRBV19|.|TRBD1|TRBJ1-2
TGTGCCAGTAGTATGGACAGGGGGACCACTCCGACCTACACCTTC
CASSMDRGTTPTYTF
>TRBV6-6|.|.|TRBJ2-3
TGTGCCAGCAGTTACGCAGACACAGATACGCAGTATTTT
CASSYADTDTQYF
>TRBV6-1|.|TRBD1|TRBJ2-1
TGTGCCAGCAGTAGACAGGGGAATGAGCAGTTCTTC
CASSRQGNEQFF
>TRBV7-3|.|TRBD1|TRBJ2-5
TGTGCCAGCAGCTTAGATGGGCAGGGGGTAGAGACCCAGTACTTC
CASSLDGQGVETQYF
>TRBV29-1|.|TRBD1|TRBJ2-1
TGCAGCGTTGGGGGGGACAGGGCGTCGATCTTC
CSVGGDRASIF
>TRBV4-3|.|.|TRBJ1-4
TGCGCCAGCAGCCATGGCAGACAGGTTAATGAAAAACTGTTTTTT
CASSHGRQVNEKLFF
>TRBV7-8|.|.|TRBJ2-1
TGTGCCAGCAGCTTGGAGCGGTCCGGGTATGAGCAGTTCTTC
CASSLERSGYEQFF
>TRBV28|.|TRBD2|TRBJ2-7
TGTGCCAGCAAGGGGAAGGGGCGGGAGTGGTCCTACGAGCAGTACTTC
CASKGKGREWSYEQYF
>TRBV4-3|.|TRBD2|TRBJ2-5
TGCGCCAGCAGCCAAAGACTAGCGGGGGGCCAAGAGACCCAGTACTTC
CASSQRLAGGQETQYF
>TRBV9|.|.|TRBJ2-5
TGTGCCAGCAGCGTAGCCCTAGTGGAGACCCAGTACTTC
CASSVALVETQYF
>TRBV12-3/TRBV12-4|few|.|TRBJ2-7
TGTGCCAGCAGTTTACTGGGGGGCTACGAGCAGTACTTC
CASSLLGGYEQYF
>TRBV4-1|.|.|TRBJ2-7
TGCGCCAGCAGCCAGTACGTGGCTTACGAGCAGTACTTC
CASSQYVAYEQYF
>TRBV4-2|once|TRBD2|TRBJ2-1
TGTGCCAGCAGCCAAGACTTCGGCAGCGGGAGCTACAATGAGCAGTTCTTC
CASSQDFGSGSYNEQFF